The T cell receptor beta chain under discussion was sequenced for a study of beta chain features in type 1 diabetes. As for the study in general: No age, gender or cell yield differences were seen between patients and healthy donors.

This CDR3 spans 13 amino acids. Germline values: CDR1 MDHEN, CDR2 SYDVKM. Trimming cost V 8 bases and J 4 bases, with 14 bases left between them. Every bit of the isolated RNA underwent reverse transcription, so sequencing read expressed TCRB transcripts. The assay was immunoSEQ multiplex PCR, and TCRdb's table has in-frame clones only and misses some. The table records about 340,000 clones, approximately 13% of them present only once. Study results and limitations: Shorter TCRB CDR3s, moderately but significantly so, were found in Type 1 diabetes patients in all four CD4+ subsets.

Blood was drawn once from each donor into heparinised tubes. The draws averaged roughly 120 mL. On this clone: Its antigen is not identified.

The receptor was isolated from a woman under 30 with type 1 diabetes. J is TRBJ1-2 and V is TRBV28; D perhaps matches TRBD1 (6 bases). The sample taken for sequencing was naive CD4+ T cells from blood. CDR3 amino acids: CASQDSQIYGYTF. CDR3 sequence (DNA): TGTGCCAGCCAGGACAGCCAAATCTATGGCTACACCTTC.